This TCR beta chain is from a study of T cells after yellow fever vaccination. Study-level points and caveats: Most primary-vaccination clones reappeared after the booster (about 97% CD4, about 87% CD8).

Trimming stripped 3 bases from V and 4 bases from J, with 12 bases between. This CDR3 comprises 14 residues. Germline V gene lookup returns CDR1 SGHRS and CDR2 YFSETQ. Researchers made TCR cDNA using 5'RACE template switching, and this step added a universal primer site and UMIs. TCRdb ran MiXCR on the 5' RACE reads and lists one entry per CDR3 protein. The data show under 500,000 distinct CDR3 sequences, around 20% seen once. Details on this clonotype: Its antigen remains unknown.

The TCR was taken from a man between 18 and 29 years old who received the YFV17D yellow fever vaccine. The rearrangement links TRBV5-1 to TRBJ2-3; D perhaps matches TRBD2 (5 bases). The source was PBMCs, collected before the yellow fever booster vaccination. CDR3 sequence reads: CASSSRGQPDTQYF. CDR3 nucleotides: TGCGCCAGCAGCTCCCGAGGGCAACCAGATACGCAGTATTTT.